One sample yielded the 4 T cell receptor beta chains listed below, sequenced in a study of blood T cell repertoires in COVID-19. Profiling relied on immunoSEQ multiplex PCR, and the TCRdb table lists in-frame clones only, not all of them. Of around 270,000 clones detected, roughly 90% appear once; the ten largest clones hold approximately 0.84%. The sample taken for sequencing was peripheral blood. These receptors came from a man aged 25-45 years with acute or convalescent COVID-19.

Written as DNA, the CDR3 is TGTGCCAGCAGTGTCGCCCGGCGGGGTATGTCCGAAAAACTGTTTTTT. Its translation is CASSVARRGMSEKLFF. This chain joins TRBV6-1 and TRBJ1-4, with D hard to call. The CDR3 runs to 16 residues. Trimming took 4 bases from V and 8 from J, leaving 20 bases between them. Germline V gene sequence: CDR1 MNHNS, CDR2 SASEGT.

V is TRBV5-1 and J is TRBJ1-1, with D perhaps TRBD1 (6 bases). The CDR3 totals 14 residues. The ends were cut back, 1 base at V and 6 bases at J, with 13 bases in the middle. CDR1 is SGHRS, CDR2 YFSETQ, per germline. The CDR3 protein is CASSLTGTNPEAFF. The CDR3, as DNA: TGCGCCAGCAGCTTGACAGGGACTAACCCTGAAGCTTTCTTT.

The rearrangement links TRBV4-2 to TRBJ2-5, with no clear D. CDR3 length: 13 residues. V gave up 1 base and J gave up 4 bases, with 7 bases separating them. Germline lookup yields CDR1 LGHNA and CDR2 YNFKEQ. DNA for the CDR3: TGTGCCAGCAGCCAAGCCGAGAGAGAGACCCAGTACTTC. Amino acids: CASSQAERETQYF.

V and J are TRBV7-6 and TRBJ2-1; 7 bases match TRBD2. The germline CDR1 and CDR2 sequences are SGHVS and FNYEAQ. This CDR3 has 11 residues. J was trimmed by 9 bases and V by 6 bases; bases with no gene match: 2. CDR3 bases: TGTGCCAGCAGAGGGGAGGGTGAGCAGTTCTTC. It encodes CASRGEGEQFF.